The 19 T cell receptor beta chains listed next were all sequenced from one sample in a study of early T cells in non-severe SARS-CoV-2 infection. TCRdb fed the 5' RACE reads into MiXCR, producing one record per CDR3 protein. The repertoire holds around 50,000 distinct CDR3 sequences, with roughly 10% as singletons. The material sequenced was whole blood. All receptors derive from an adult who was a healthcare worker with PCR-confirmed SARS-CoV-2 infection or an uninfected control (not recorded which).

The V gene is TRBV20-1, the J gene TRBJ1-4; D unclear. V gave up 0 bases and J gave up 5 bases, with 7 bases separating them. Looked up from germline, CDR1 is DFQATT and CDR2 is SNEGSKA (reference sequence). This CDR3 has 13 residues. CDR3 coding DNA: TGCAGTGCTAGAGAAACGGTGAATGAAAAACTGTTTTTT. This gives the protein CSARETVNEKLFF.

This clonotype has a count of ten or more. The gene calls are TRBV11-2 and TRBJ2-1, with TRBD2 matching over 8 bases. Germline loops: CDR1 SGHAT, CDR2 FQNNGV. V gave up 5 bases and J gave up 6 bases; unmatched junction bases: 9. The CDR3 is 15 residues long. CDR3 loop: CASSTQRTSSNEQFF. The DNA of the CDR3 is TGTGCCAGCAGCACACAACGGACTAGCTCCAATGAGCAGTTCTTC.

This clonotype turned up a few times. The chain employs TRBV5-4 and TRBJ2-1; 9 bases are shared with TRBD2. CDR1 and CDR2 from the germline V gene are SGHNT and YYREEE (reference sequence). This CDR3 contains 17 residues. Losses at the gene ends were 0 bases for V and 5 bases for J; bases not matched to a gene: 9. The CDR3 is CASSLGTRAGGNNEQFF. The CDR3 coding sequence is TGTGCCAGCAGCTTGGGCACTAGAGCGGGGGGAAACAATGAGCAGTTCTTC.

This clonotype was observed a handful of times. The chain couples TRBV7-8 to TRBJ1-2; no definite D call. CDR1 SGHVS and CDR2 FQNEAQ come from the germline V gene. The V end was cut by 1 base, the J end by 0 bases, with 6 bases between. The CDR3 is 14 amino acids. DNA for the CDR3: TGTGCCAGCAGCTTAGGCCAGACTAACTATGGCTACACCTTC. Translated, it gives CASSLGQTNYGYTF.

Worth noting for this clonotype: A clone one base away is much larger, so this may be a read error. The chain joins TRBV2 to TRBJ1-4, with D perhaps TRBD1 (6 bases). CDR1 is SNHLY, CDR2 FYNNEI, per germline. V lost 11 bases and J lost 6, with 19 bases in between. The CDR3 covers 14 residues. The CDR3 sequence: CADGGTSTDEKLFF. The CDR3 region has the DNA TGTGCCGACGGAGGGACATCAACGGATGAAAAACTGTTTTTT.

This clonotype occurred a few times. The rearrangement joins TRBV10-3 to TRBJ2-3; D call uncertain. Germline V gene lookup returns CDR1 ENHRY and CDR2 SYGVKD. With 10 bases removed from V and 2 bases from J, the gap between germline ends came to 16 bases. This CDR3 region has 14 residues. Here the CDR3 DNA reads TGTGCCACCAAGAACCCGGGCCACACAGATACGCAGTATTTT. Its translation is CATKNPGHTDTQYF.

This clonotype was recorded many times. The gene calls are TRBV6-1 and TRBJ1-1; D gene unclear. With 6 bases removed from V and 0 bases from J, the gap between germline ends came to 11 bases. CDR3 size: 14 residues. Germline CDR1 and CDR2: MNHNS and SASEGT. For the CDR3, the DNA is TGTGCCAGCAGCGGGGTAGGATTGAACACTGAAGCTTTCTTT. It translates to CASSGVGLNTEAFF.

This clonotype came up many times. The V and J genes are TRBV28 and TRBJ1-2; D not certain. The germline V and J ends were trimmed by 4 bases and 14 bases, with 14 bases remaining between them. The CDR3 is 11 residues long. Per the germline V gene, CDR1 is MDHEN and CDR2 is SYDVKM. The CDR3 DNA reads TGTGCCAGCAGTTCCCTTGGCCGCGGGACCTTC. This gives the protein CASSSLGRGTF.

In regard to this clonotype: A read error is possible here, since a much larger clone lies one base away. The V gene is TRBV18, the J gene TRBJ2-6, with a possible D match to TRBD1 (6 bases). Germline V gives CDR1 KGHSH, CDR2 LQKENI. The CDR3 covers 18 residues. The CDR3, as DNA: TGTGCCAGCTCATCACTTGGACAGAGGAGTTCTGGGTCCAACGTCCTGACTTTC. This encodes CASSSLGQRSSGSNVLTF.

The genes are TRBV5-1 and TRBJ2-2, with TRBD2 matching 11 bases. In germline, CDR1 is SGHRS, CDR2 YFSETQ. Trimming took 0 bases from V and 7 from J; bases not matched to a gene: 5. The CDR3 is 16 residues long. CDR3 sequence (DNA): TGCGCCAGCAGCTTGGATAGCGGGAGGGTTGTCGGGGAGCTGTTTTTT. This encodes CASSLDSGRVVGELFF.

The chain recombines TRBV28 with TRBJ1-1; a possible D gene is TRBD1 (5 bases). CDR1 is MDHEN, CDR2 SYDVKM, per germline. V lost 6 bases and J lost 5, with 25 bases in between. The CDR3 covers 17 residues. The CDR3 loop is CASRGWGTPSQATEAFF. The CDR3 region has the DNA TGTGCCAGCAGGGGATGGGGCACCCCGAGTCAGGCTACTGAAGCTTTCTTT.

The chain recombines TRBV9 with TRBJ2-2; 7 bases are shared with TRBD1. The CDR3 has 14 residues. V was clipped by 6 bases and J by 4 bases; unmatched bases: 6. Germline CDR1 and CDR2: SGDLS and YYNGEE. In DNA form, the CDR3 reads TGTGCCAGCAAGGGACAGCCTACCACCGGGGAGCTGTTTTTT. It codes for CASKGQPTTGELFF.

This clonotype was recorded a few times. The chain employs TRBV21-1 and TRBJ1-4; TRBD1 is the table's D call, not checked against the DNA. TRBV21-1 is a pseudogene segment. CDR3 length: 15 residues. CDR3 amino acids: CASSSPTVCNEKLFF. CDR3 nucleotides: TGTGCCAGCAGCTCCCCGACAGTCTGTAATGAAAAACTGTTTTTT.

With respect to this clonotype: A read error may explain this, as a much larger clone is one base away. The CDR3 ends on some other residue instead of the conserved phenylalanine or tryptophan, so this is likely a read error. The V gene is TRBV10-2, the J gene TRBJ2-7; D is possibly TRBD1 (6 bases). Germline-derived CDR1 and CDR2 are WSHSY and SAAADI. This CDR3 has 18 residues. Trimming took 6 bases from V and 1 from J, leaving 25 bases between them. CDR3 amino acids: CASSFPPDSRDISYEQYS. CDR3 bases: TGCGCCAGCAGCTTTCCTCCCGACTCACGGGACATATCCTACGAGCAGTACTCC.

The chain links TRBV25-1 to TRBJ2-5; 11 nucleotides align to TRBD1. CDR3 length equals 15 residues. Per germline, CDR1 MGHDK and CDR2 SYGVNS. Trimming cost V 5 bases and J 4 bases; bases outside gene matches: 6. The CDR3 protein is CASSSPGQGGETQYF. Written as DNA, the CDR3 is TGTGCCAGCAGTAGTCCGGGACAGGGGGGAGAGACCCAGTACTTC.

The rearrangement joins TRBV11-3 to TRBJ2-7; D uncertain. CDR1 and CDR2 (germline): SGHNT, YENEEA. This CDR3 spans 10 amino acids. V lost 3 bases and J lost 4, with 1 base in between. Here the CDR3 DNA reads TGTGCCAGCAGCTTGTACGAGCAGTACTTC. It translates to CASSLYEQYF. Complete variable domain (other parts from reference TRBV11-3 and TRBJ2-7): EAGVVQSPRYKIIEKKQPVAFWCNPISGHNTLYWYLQNLGQGPELLIRYENEEAVDDSQLPKDRFSAERLKGVDSTLKIQPAELGDSAVYLCASSLYEQYFGPGTRLTVT.

This clonotype was counted at least ten times. The J gene is TRBJ1-1, the V gene TRBV5-5; 8 nucleotides align to TRBD1. CDR1 and CDR2 (germline): SGHKS, YYEKEE (reference sequence). Trimming cost V 4 bases and J 4 bases; bases outside gene matches: 12. CDR3 length: 16 residues. The CDR3 DNA reads as TGTGCCAGCAGCCCTGACAGGGGACCTTTGGGCACTGAAGCTTTCTTT. Translation: CASSPDRGPLGTEAFF.

This clonotype was seen repeatedly, ten times or more. The J gene is TRBJ2-5, the V gene TRBV24-1; possibly TRBD2 for D (7 bases). This CDR3 contains 13 residues. CDR1 KGHDR and CDR2 SFDVKD come from the germline V gene. V was pared by 9 bases and J by 1 base, with 11 bases between. CDR3 nucleotide sequence: TGTGCCACCGGGGAGGGGGGCCAAGAGACCCAGTACTTC. This gives the protein CATGEGGQETQYF.

The V and J genes are TRBV7-6 and TRBJ2-7; a weak D match, TRBD1 (6 bases). CDR3 length: 14 residues. Per the germline V gene, CDR1 is SGHVS and CDR2 is FNYEAQ. V shed 1 base and J shed 5 bases, with 12 bases lying between them. The DNA of the CDR3 is TGTGCCAGCAGCTTAGGACAGGACGCTAACGAGCAGTACTTC. This encodes CASSLGQDANEQYF.